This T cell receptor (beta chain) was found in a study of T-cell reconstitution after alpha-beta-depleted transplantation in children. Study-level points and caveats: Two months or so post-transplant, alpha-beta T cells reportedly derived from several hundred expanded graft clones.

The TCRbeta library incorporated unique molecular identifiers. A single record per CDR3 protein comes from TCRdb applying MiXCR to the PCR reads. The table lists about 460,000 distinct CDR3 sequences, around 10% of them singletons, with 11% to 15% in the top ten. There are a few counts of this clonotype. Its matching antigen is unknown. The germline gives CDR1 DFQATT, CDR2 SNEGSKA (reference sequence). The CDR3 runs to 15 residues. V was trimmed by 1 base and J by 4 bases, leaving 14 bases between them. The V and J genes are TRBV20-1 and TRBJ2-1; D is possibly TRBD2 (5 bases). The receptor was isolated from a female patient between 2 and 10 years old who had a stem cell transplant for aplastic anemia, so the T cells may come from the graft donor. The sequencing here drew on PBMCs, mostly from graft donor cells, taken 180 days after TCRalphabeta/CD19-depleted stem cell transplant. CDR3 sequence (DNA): TGCAGTGCTAGAGGTTTTTCTAGCAGTTACAATGAGCAGTTCTTC. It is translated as CSARGFSSSYNEQFF.